This T cell receptor (beta chain) was recorded in a study of control samples from healthy donors and cancer patients. Notes on this clone: A read error may produce the germline difference seen at one junction end.

In germline, CDR1 is KGHDR, CDR2 SFDVKD. The CDR3 spans 15 residues. Method: immunoSEQ multiplex PCR; TCRdb's copy keeps in-frame clones and lacks some. Of 100,000 to 150,000 clones listed, about 88% were seen once; the top ten hold 1.5% to 2%. The receptor comes from a man between 18 and 35 years old in good health. Source material: blood. The gene calls are TRBV24-1 and TRBJ2-2; D might be TRBD2 (5 bases). The DNA for the CDR3 is TGTACCACCAGTGACACCTTTTCCGAGGCCGGGGAACTGTTTTTT. Protein sequence: CTTSDTFSEAGELFF.